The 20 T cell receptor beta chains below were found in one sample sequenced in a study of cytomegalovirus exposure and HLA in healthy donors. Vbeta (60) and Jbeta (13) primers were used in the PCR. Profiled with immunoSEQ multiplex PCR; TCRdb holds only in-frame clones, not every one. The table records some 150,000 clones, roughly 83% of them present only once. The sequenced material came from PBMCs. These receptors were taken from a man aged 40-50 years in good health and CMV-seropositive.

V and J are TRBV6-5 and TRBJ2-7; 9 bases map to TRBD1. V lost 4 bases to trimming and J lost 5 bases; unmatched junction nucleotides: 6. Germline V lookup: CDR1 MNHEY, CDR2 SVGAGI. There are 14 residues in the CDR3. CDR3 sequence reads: CASSSGQGRDEQYF. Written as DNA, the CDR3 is TGTGCCAGCAGTTCCGGACAGGGGCGGGACGAGCAGTACTTC.

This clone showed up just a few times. Here the CDR3 DNA reads TGTGCCAGCAGGGGGGACAGGGGGGTCTACGAGCAGTACTTC. Protein product: CASRGDRGVYEQYF. The chain uses TRBV11-3 and TRBJ2-7; 11 nucleotides line up with TRBD1. V lost 6 bases and J lost 3; bases outside the gene matches: 4. This CDR3 spans 14 amino acids. Germline V CDR1 and CDR2: SGHNT, YENEEA.

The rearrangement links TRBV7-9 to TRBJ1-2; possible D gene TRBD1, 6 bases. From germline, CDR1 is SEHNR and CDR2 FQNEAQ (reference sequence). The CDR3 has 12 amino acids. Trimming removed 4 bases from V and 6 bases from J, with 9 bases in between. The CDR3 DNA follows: TGTGCCAGCAGCTGGACAGAGAATGGCTACACCTTC. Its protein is CASSWTENGYTF.

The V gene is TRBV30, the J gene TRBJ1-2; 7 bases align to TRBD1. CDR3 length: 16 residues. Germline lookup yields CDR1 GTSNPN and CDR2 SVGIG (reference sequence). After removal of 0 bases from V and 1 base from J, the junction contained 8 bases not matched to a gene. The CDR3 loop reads CAWSVQGLTYNYGYTF. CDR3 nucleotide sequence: TGTGCCTGGAGTGTACAGGGGCTTACCTATAACTATGGCTACACCTTC.

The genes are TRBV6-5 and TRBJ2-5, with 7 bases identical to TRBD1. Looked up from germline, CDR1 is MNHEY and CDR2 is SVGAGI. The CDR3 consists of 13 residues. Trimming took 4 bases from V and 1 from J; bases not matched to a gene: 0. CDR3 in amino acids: CASSWDSQETQYF. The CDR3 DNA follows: TGTGCCAGCAGTTGGGACAGCCAAGAGACCCAGTACTTC.

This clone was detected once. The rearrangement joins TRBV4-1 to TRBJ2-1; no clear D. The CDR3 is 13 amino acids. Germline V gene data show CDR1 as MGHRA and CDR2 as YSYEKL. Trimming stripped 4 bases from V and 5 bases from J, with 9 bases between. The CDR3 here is CASSPRLNNEQFF. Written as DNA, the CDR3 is TGCGCCAGCAGCCCGAGGCTAAACAATGAGCAGTTCTTC.

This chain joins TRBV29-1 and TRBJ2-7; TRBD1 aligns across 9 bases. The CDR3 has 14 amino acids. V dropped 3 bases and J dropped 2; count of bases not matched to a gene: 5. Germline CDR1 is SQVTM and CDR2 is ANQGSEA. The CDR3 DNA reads TGCAGCGTTGAGAGGGACAGGGTCCCCTACGAGCAGTACTTC. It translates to CSVERDRVPYEQYF.

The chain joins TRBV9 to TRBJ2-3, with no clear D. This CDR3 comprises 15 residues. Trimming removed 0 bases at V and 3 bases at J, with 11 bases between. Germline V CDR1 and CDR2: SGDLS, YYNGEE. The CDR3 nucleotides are TGTGCCAGCAGCGTAGGCGGCAGCCAGACAGATACGCAGTATTTT. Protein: CASSVGGSQTDTQYF.

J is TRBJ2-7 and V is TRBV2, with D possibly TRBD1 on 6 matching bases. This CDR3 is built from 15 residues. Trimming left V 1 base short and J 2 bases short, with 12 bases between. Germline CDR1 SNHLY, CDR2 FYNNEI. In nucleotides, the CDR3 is TGTGCCAGCAGTGAAGATAGTGGGACAACCTACGAGCAGTACTTC. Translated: CASSEDSGTTYEQYF.

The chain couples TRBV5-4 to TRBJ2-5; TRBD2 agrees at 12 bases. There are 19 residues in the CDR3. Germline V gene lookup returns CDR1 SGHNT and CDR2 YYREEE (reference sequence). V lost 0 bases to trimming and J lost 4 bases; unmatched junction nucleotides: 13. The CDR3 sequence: CASSLGAPASGRARETQYF. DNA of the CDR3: TGTGCCAGCAGCTTGGGGGCTCCGGCTAGCGGGAGGGCTCGAGAGACCCAGTACTTC.

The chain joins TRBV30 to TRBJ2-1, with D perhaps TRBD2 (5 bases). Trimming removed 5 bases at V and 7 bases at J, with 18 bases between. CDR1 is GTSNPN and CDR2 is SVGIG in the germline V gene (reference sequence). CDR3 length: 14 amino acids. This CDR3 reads CAWLAGTPRNEQFF. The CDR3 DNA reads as TGTGCCTGGTTGGCGGGCACTCCGAGGAATGAGCAGTTCTTC.

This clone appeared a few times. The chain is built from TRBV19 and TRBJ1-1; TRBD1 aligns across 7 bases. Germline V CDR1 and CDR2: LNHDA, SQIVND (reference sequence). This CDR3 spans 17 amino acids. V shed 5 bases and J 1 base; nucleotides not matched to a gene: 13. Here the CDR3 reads CASSSTKLGQWNTEAFF. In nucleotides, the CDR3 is TGTGCCAGTAGTTCCACCAAACTGGGACAGTGGAACACTGAAGCTTTCTTT. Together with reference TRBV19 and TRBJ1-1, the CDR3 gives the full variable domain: DGGITQSPKYLFRKEGQNVTLSCEQNLNHDAMYWYRQDPGQGLRLIYYSQIVNDFQKGDIAEGYSVSREKKESFPLTVTSAQKNPTAFYLCASSSTKLGQWNTEAFFGQGTRLTVV.

CDR3 bases: TGTGCCAGCAGCGTAGGGCGGTTGAACACTGAAGCTTTCTTT. Amino acid sequence: CASSVGRLNTEAFF. This chain uses TRBV9 with TRBJ1-1; D ambiguous. Germline V gives CDR1 SGDLS, CDR2 YYNGEE. The CDR3 covers 14 residues. The V end lost 0 bases, the J end lost 0 bases, and 6 bases lay between the germline ends.

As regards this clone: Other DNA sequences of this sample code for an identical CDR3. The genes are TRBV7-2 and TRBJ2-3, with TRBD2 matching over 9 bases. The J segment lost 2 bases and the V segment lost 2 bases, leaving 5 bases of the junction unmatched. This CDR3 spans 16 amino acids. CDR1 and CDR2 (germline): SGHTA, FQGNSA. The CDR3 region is CASSLSLAGPTDTQYF. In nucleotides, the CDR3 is TGTGCCAGCAGCTTAAGCCTAGCGGGACCCACAGATACGCAGTATTTT.

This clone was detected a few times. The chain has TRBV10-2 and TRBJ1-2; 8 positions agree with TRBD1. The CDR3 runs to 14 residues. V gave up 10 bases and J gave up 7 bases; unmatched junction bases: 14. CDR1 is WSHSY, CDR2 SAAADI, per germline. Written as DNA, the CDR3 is TGCGCCACCCACCCACCGGGACAGGAGGGTGGCTACACCTTC. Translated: CATHPPGQEGGYTF.

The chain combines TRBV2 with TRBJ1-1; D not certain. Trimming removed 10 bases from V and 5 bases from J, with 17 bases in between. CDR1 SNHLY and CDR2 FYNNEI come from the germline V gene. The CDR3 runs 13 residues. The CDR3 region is CAKRATGGTEAFF. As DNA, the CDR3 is TGTGCCAAACGGGCCACGGGAGGGACTGAAGCTTTCTTT.

CDR3 region: CASSPITGSYEQYF. For the CDR3, the DNA is TGCGCCAGCAGCCCCATCACAGGATCCTACGAGCAGTACTTC. The chain carries TRBV4-3 and TRBJ2-7; TRBD1 is a possible D gene (5 bases). V gave up 4 bases and J gave up 1 base, with 11 bases separating them. The germline gives CDR1 LGHNA, CDR2 YSLEER. This CDR3 contains 14 residues.

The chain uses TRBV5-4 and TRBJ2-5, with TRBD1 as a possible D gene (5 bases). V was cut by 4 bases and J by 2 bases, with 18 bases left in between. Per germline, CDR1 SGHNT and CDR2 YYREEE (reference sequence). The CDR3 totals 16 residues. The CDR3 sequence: CASSPQAPGQQETQYF. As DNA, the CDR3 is TGTGCCAGCAGCCCCCAGGCGCCAGGGCAACAAGAGACCCAGTACTTC. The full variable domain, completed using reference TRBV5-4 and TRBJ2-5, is ETGVTQSPTHLIKTRGQQVTLRCSSQSGHNTVSWYQQALGQGPQFIFQYYREEENGRGNFPPRFSGLQFPNYSSELNVNALELDDSALYLCASSPQAPGQQETQYFGPGTRLLVL.

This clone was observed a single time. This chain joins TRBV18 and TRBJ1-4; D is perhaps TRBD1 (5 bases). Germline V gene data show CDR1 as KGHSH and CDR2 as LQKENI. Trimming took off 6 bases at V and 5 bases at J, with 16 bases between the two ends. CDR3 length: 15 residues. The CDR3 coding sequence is TGTGCCAGCTCCCGGGTACCGCAGGGAAATGAAAAACTGTTTTTT. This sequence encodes CASSRVPQGNEKLFF. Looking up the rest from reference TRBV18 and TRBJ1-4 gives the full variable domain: NAGVMQNPRHLVRRRGQEARLRCSPMKGHSHVYWYRQLPEEGLKFMVYLQKENIIDESGMPKERFSAEFPKEGPSILRIQQVVRGDSAAYFCASSRVPQGNEKLFFGSGTQLSVL.

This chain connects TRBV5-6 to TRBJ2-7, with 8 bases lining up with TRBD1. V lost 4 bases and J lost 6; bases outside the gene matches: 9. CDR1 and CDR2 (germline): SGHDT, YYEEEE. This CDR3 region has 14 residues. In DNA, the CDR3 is TGTGCCAGCAGCCCCATGGGACAGGCCCTCGAGCAGTACTTC. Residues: CASSPMGQALEQYF.